The present entry profiles one T cell receptor (beta chain) with its context. What antigen it recognizes has not been identified. No base quality information exists; no much larger clone differs at one position. The CDR3, cysteine through phenylalanine, is 15 amino acids long. The retained sequence is limited to the CDR3, 45 bases, with the frame set at the first base. Relative to germline, V is missing 6 bases and J is missing 7 bases, with 10 bases of the junction outside any gene match. The germline V gene (reference sequence) sets CDR1 to MNHEY and CDR2 to SMNVEV. Whole blood was collected in K2EDTA tubes by collaborating institutions according to the institutions' own protocols. For TCRbeta analysis, collaborators shipped samples in one of three forms: frozen whole blood, isolated PBMCs, or DNA extracted from either of those sample types. This entry comes from a study of blood T cell repertoires in COVID-19 (dated by TCRdb to about 2020). Regarding the complete study: Samples from collaborators originated in the United States, Italy and Spain and spanned both the acute and convalescent phases of COVID-19. The prospective study material was composed of cDNA or gDNA derived from T cells, B-cell-depleted T cells, or PBMCs. Deeply sampled blood TCRbeta repertoires from subjects exposed to, actively infected with, or recovered from COVID-19 were included in the dataset. The repertoires were made available in a free public database intended to serve as a resource for research on the immune response to SARS-CoV-2. The samples were drawn from two sources: the first 160 participants of the ongoing ImmuneRACE study, and 1,200 or so subjects contributed by 6 global collaborators. A de-identified subject ID, COVID-19 status, age in years and sex were almost always included in the sample metadata. HLA class I and class II types, where available, came from metadata supplied by the sample provider rather than from assay-based typing. Overall study outcomes, separate from this receptor: How much clinical and demographic metadata was included differed by source and by participant, and the metadata was provided uncurated.

TCRbeta CDR3 regions were amplified from genomic DNA using the immunoSEQ Assay, a bias-controlled multiplex PCR. The study's own analysis went as follows. Within the assay, amplification of reference gene primers was used to estimate how many nucleated cells each sample contained. Sequence reads were collapsed and filtered to measure the absolute abundance of every unique TCRbeta CDR3 rearrangement. Productive Simpson clonality was computed per sample as the square root of Simpson's diversity index over productive rearrangements. Here the immuneACCESS table is served through TCRdb, limited to in-frame sequences with V and J called. Missing clones are a known gap in these copies; in checked studies unresolved V genes cover under half, and the rest lacks a known reason. V, J and clone size were drawn from that table, and D and trimming were deduced from the DNA. Here the sample has 73,000 or so clones; more than 90% occur a single time. Around 14% of the sample is in the top ten clones.

The sequence is built from TRBV27 and TRBJ1-5; 9 junctional bases match TRBD1. The receptor was derived from a human donor with active COVID-19. The donor label of this sample is uncertain. Source material: peripheral blood. The DNA is as follows: TGTGCCAGCAGAGCCGGGACAGGGATGAGGCAGCCCCAGCATTTT. Translated, this gives CASRAGTGMRQPQHF.